The source of this T cell receptor beta chain is a study of CD8+ T cells in alopecia areata. The overall study: Treated patients were given 5 to 10 mg oral tofacitinib twice daily.

As the sequencing template, cDNA was produced by extracting RNA and reverse transcribing it. Some clones are missing from TCRdb's copy, which holds only in-frame ones; the method was immunoSEQ multiplex PCR. This sample has around 100,000 clones, with roughly three fifths found just once. Turning to this clone: Antigen unknown.

Treatment in this sample: oral pan-JAK inhibitor, 5-10 mg twice daily. Regarding the study as a whole: Relative to normal scalp, lesional scalp, especially alopecia totalis/universalis, showed higher clonality. Significant decreases in scalp clonality and expanded CD8+ clones followed tofacitinib treatment. Persistence during tofacitinib was seen for many expanded lesional clones in scalp and blood.

Specimen: CD8+ T cells sorted from blood, collected at week 24, from a patient treated with tofacitinib. This clonotype was sampled from a human donor with alopecia areata.

The CDR3 region is CASSSSEDRRYNEQFF. The CDR3 nucleotides are TGTGCCAGCAGCTCGAGCGAGGACAGAAGATACAATGAGCAGTTCTTC. The chain uses TRBV9 and TRBJ2-1, with a tentative D call TRBD1 (6 bases). V was clipped by 4 bases and J by 4 bases, with 18 bases between them. Looked up from germline, CDR1 is SGDLS and CDR2 is YYNGEE. There are 16 residues in the CDR3.